The rows below give T cell receptor beta chains drawn from one sample of a study of identical twins. TCRdb reanalysed the 5' RACE reads using MiXCR and keeps one entry per CDR3 protein. The sample carries 310,000 or so distinct CDR3 sequences, more than 6.5% recorded once. The same data also contributed to another study, on yellow fever vaccine responses in identical twins.

Sequenced input: memory (CD45RO+) T cells sorted from blood. The receptors here all came from a woman between 18 and 30 years old in good health. The CDR3 runs from the conserved cysteine through the conserved F or W. Rows may omit the clone size; those that give it use once, few, many or a size class.

v_gene	j_gene	abundance	CDR3aa
TRBV7-6	TRBJ2-7	.	CASSTTLGEQYF
TRBV3-1	TRBJ2-3	.	CASSRRQGSADTQYF
TRBV14	TRBJ2-1	few	CASSQIRRGGEQFF
TRBV5-1	TRBJ1-2	once	CASSESGTAPYGYIF
TRBV25-1	TRBJ2-1	few	CASLRGQGEIYEQFF
TRBV5-1	TRBJ2-7	.	CASRLEQVGRTSYEQYF
TRBV6-1	TRBJ1-1	.	CASRTAWDRGERAFF
TRBV12-3/TRBV12-4	TRBJ2-6	many	CASSQDSSGANVLTF
TRBV5-1	TRBJ2-7	few	CASSLVVAGDYGHEQYF
TRBV7-2	TRBJ1-5	many	CASSFKGGDQPQHF
TRBV28	TRBJ2-1	many	CASRSDRDGHEQFF
TRBV9	TRBJ1-1	many	CASSARDWSEAFF
TRBV6-1	TRBJ2-1	few	CASRPVGAVYNEQFF
TRBV19	TRBJ1-6	.	CASSIGTGNSPLHF
TRBV18	TRBJ2-4	.	CASSPPGGRDKNIQYF
TRBV6-1	TRBJ2-1	many	CASSRLAYNEQFF
TRBV12-3/TRBV12-4	TRBJ1-6	many	CASSLSGNSPLHF
TRBV12-3/TRBV12-4	TRBJ1-1	few	CASSWGTGNTEAFF
TRBV10-3	TRBJ2-3	few	CAISDGGGATDTQYF
TRBV14	TRBJ2-3	.	CASSQGRQEVSTQYF
TRBV12-3/TRBV12-4	TRBJ2-3	many	CASRPAGGSTDTQYF
TRBV3-1	TRBJ2-4	.	CASSPVSGLAKNIQYF
TRBV25-1	TRBJ1-2	many	CASSDPGLNYGYTF
TRBV29-1	TRBJ2-5	few	CSVEVQGAGMGETQYF
TRBV7-6	TRBJ2-1	once	CASSLDTRSYNEQFF
TRBV11-3	TRBJ2-6	many	CASSLGEEGANVLTF
TRBV29-1	TRBJ2-3	many	CSVVPGDVTDTQYF
TRBV7-9	TRBJ2-2	few	CASAIVGTIFAGELFF
TRBV5-1	TRBJ1-3	many	CASSNEGFGNTIYF
TRBV29-1	TRBJ2-7	few	CSVVPSGRAGEQYF
TRBV6-5	TRBJ1-4	.	CASSYSRGDEKLFF
TRBV6-5	TRBJ2-1	few	CASSYGSWSSGNNEQFF